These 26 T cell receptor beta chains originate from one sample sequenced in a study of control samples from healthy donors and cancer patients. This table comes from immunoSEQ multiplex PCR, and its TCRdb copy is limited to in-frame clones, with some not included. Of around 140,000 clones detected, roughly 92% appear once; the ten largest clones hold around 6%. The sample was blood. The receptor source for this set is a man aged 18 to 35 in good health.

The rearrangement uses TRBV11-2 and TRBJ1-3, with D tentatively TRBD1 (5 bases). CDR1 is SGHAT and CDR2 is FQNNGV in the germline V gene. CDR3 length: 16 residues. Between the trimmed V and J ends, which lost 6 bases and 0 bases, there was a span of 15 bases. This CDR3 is CASSSFRVTSGNTIYF. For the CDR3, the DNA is TGTGCCAGCAGTTCCTTCAGGGTGACCTCTGGAAACACCATATATTTT.

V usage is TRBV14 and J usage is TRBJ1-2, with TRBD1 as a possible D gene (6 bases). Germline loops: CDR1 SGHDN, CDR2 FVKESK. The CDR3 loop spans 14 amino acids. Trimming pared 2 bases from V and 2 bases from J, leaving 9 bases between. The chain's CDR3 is CASSQPGHNYGYTF. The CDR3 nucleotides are TGTGCCAGCAGCCAACCGGGACACAACTATGGCTACACCTTC.

CDR3 residues: CASSLVGHYNSPLHF. The DNA of the CDR3 is TGTGCCAGCAGCTTAGTGGGACACTATAATTCACCCCTCCACTTT. This rearrangement joins TRBV7-9 to TRBJ1-6; tentative D call: TRBD1 (6 bases). There are 15 residues in the CDR3. V was pared by 1 base and J by 3 bases, with 7 bases between. CDR1 SEHNR and CDR2 FQNEAQ come from the germline V gene (reference sequence).

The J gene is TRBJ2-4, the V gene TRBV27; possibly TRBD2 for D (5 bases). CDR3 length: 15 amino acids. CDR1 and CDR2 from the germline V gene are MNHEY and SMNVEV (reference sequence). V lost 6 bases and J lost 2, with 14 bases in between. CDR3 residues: CASSLAPGTKNIQYF. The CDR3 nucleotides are TGTGCCAGCAGCCTAGCTCCGGGCACCAAAAACATTCAGTACTTC.

CDR3 protein: CASSWAGDGYTF. The CDR3 DNA reads as TGTGCCAGCAGCTGGGCTGGAGATGGCTACACCTTC. The rearrangement joins TRBV2 to TRBJ1-2; no clear D gene. V lost 6 bases to trimming and J lost 6 bases, with 11 bases between them. CDR1 is SNHLY, CDR2 FYNNEI, per germline. The CDR3 consists of 12 residues.

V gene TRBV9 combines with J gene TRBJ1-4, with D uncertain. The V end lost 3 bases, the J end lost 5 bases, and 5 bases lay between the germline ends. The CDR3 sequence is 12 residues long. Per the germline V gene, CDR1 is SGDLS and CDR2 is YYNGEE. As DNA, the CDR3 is TGTGCCAGCAGCGGCGGAAATGAAAAACTGTTTTTT. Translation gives CASSGGNEKLFF.

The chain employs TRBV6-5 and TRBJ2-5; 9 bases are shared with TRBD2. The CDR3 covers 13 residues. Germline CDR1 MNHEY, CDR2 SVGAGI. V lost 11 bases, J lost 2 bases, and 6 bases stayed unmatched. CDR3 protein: CAGLAGIQETQYF. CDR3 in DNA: TGTGCCGGGCTAGCGGGGATACAAGAGACCCAGTACTTC.

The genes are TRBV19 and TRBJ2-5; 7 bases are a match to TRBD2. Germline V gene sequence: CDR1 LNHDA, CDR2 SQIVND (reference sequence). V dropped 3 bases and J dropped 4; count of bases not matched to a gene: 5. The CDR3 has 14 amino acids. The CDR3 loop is CASSIGGGGETQYF. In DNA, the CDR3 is TGTGCCAGTAGTATTGGCGGGGGAGGAGAGACCCAGTACTTC.

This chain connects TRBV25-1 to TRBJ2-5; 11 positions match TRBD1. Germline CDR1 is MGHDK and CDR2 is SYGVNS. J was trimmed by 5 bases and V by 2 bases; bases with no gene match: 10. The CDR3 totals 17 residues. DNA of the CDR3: TGTGCCAGCAGTGAAGGGAGGACAGGGGGCGCTTTGGAGACCCAGTACTTC. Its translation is CASSEGRTGGALETQYF.

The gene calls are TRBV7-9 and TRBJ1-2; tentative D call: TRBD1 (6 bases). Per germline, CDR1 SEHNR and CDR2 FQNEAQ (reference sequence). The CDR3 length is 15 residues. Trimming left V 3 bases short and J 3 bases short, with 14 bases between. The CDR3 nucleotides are TGTGCCAGCAGCTTCAACGACAGGCCGGACTATGGCTACACCTTC. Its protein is CASSFNDRPDYGYTF.

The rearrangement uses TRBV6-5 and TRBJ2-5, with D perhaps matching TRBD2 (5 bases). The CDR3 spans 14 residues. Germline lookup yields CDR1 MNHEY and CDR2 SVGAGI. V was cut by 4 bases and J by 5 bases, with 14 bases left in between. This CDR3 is CASSSTRNTETQYF. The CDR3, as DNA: TGTGCCAGCAGTTCTACTAGGAACACGGAGACCCAGTACTTC.

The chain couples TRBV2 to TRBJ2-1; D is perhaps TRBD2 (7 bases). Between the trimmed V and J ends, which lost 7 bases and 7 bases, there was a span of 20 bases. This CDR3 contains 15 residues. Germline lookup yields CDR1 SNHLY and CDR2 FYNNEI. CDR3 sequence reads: CASTQGGGAANEQFF. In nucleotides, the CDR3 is TGTGCCAGCACCCAGGGAGGGGGGGCCGCAAATGAGCAGTTCTTC. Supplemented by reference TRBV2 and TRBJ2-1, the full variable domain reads EPEVTQTPSHQVTQMGQEVILRCVPISNHLYFYWYRQILGQKVEFLVSFYNNEISEKSEIFDDQFSVERPDGSNFTLKIRSTKLEDSAMYFCASTQGGGAANEQFFGPGTRLTVL.

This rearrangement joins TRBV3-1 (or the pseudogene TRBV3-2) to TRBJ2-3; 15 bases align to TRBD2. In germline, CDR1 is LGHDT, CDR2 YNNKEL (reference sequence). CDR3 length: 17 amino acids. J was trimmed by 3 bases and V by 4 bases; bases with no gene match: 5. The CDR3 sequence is CASSRWTSGGDTDTQYF. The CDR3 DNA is TGTGCCAGCAGCCGTTGGACTAGCGGGGGGGATACAGATACGCAGTATTTT.

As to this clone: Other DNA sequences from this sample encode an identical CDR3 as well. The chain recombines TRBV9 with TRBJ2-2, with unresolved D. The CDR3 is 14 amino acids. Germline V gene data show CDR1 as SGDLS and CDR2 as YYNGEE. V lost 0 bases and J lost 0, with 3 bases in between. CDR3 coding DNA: TGTGCCAGCAGCGTAGAACCGAACACCGGGGAGCTGTTTTTT. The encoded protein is CASSVEPNTGELFF.

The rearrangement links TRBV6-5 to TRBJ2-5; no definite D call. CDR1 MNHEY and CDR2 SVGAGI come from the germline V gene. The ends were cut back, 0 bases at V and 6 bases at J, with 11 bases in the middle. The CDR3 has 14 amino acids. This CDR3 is CASSYSRGSKTQYF. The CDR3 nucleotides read TGTGCCAGCAGTTACTCGAGAGGAAGCAAGACCCAGTACTTC.

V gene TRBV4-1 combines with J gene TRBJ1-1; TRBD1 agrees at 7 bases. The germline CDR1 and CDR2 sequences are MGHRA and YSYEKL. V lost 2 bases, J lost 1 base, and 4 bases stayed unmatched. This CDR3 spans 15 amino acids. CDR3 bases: TGCGCCAGCAGCCAACCTGACAGGGCGAACACTGAAGCTTTCTTT. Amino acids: CASSQPDRANTEAFF.

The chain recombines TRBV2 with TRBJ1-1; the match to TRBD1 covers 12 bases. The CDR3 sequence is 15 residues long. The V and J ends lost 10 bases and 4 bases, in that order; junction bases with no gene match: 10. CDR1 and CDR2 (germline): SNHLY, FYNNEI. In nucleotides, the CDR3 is TGTGCCATACCGGGACAGGGGGCGGTTAGCACTGAAGCTTTCTTT. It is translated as CAIPGQGAVSTEAFF.

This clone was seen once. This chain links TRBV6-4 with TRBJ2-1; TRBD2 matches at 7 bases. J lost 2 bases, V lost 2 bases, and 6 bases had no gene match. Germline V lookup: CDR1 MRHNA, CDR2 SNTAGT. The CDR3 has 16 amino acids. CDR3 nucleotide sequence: TGTGCCAGCAGTGACACGGCGGGGGTAACCTACAATGAGCAGTTCTTC. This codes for CASSDTAGVTYNEQFF.

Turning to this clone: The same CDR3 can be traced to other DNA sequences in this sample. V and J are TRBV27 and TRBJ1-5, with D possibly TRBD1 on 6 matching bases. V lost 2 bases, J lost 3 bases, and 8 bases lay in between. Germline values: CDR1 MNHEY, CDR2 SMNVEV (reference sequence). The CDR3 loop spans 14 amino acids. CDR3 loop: CASSLVGANQPQHF. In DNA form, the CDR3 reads TGTGCCAGCAGTTTAGTGGGGGCCAATCAGCCCCAGCATTTT.

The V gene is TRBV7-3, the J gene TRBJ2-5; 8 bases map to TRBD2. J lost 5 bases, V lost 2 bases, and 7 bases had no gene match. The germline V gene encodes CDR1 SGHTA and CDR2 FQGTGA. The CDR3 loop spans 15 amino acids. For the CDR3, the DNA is TGTGCCAGCAGCTTAGGCCGAGCGGGGGACGAGACCCAGTACTTC. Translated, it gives CASSLGRAGDETQYF.

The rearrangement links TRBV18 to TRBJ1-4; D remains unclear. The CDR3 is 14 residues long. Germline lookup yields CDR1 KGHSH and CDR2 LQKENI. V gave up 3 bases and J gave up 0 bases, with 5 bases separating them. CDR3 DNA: TGTGCCAGCTCACCGGGCGCAACTAATGAAAAACTGTTTTTT. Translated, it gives CASSPGATNEKLFF.

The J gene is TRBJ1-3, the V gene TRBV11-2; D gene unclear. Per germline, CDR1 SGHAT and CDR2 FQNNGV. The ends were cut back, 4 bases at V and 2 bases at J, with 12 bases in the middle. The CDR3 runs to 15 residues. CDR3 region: CASSSWLAAGNTIYF. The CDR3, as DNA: TGTGCCAGCAGCTCCTGGTTAGCGGCTGGAAACACCATATATTTT.

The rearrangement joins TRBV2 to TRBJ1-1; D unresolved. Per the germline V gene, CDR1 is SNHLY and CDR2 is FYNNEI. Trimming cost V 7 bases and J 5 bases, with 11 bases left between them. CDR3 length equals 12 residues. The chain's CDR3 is CASISYWTEAFF. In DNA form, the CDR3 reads TGTGCCAGCATCTCCTATTGGACTGAAGCTTTCTTT. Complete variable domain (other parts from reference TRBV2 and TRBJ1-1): EPEVTQTPSHQVTQMGQEVILRCVPISNHLYFYWYRQILGQKVEFLVSFYNNEISEKSEIFDDQFSVERPDGSNFTLKIRSTKLEDSAMYFCASISYWTEAFFGQGTRLTVV.

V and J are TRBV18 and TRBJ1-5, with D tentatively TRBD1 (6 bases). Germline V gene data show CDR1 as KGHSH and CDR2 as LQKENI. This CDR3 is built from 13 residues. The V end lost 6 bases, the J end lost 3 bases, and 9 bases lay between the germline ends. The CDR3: CASSRDTNQPQHF. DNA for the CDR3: TGTGCCAGCTCTCGGGACACCAATCAGCCCCAGCATTTT. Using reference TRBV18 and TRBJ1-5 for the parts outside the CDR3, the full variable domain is NAGVMQNPRHLVRRRGQEARLRCSPMKGHSHVYWYRQLPEEGLKFMVYLQKENIIDESGMPKERFSAEFPKEGPSILRIQQVVRGDSAAYFCASSRDTNQPQHFGDGTRLSIL.

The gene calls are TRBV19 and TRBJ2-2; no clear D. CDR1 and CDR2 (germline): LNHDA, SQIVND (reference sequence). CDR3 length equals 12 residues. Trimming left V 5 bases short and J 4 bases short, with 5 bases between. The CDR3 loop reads CASSWGTGELFF. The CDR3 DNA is TGTGCCAGTAGTTGGGGCACCGGGGAGCTGTTTTTT.

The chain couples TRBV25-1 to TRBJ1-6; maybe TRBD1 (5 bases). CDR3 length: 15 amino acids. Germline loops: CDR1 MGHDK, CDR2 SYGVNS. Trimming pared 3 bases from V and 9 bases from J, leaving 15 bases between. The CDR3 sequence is CASSDRMNGGSPLHF. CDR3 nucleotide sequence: TGTGCCAGCAGTGATCGAATGAACGGGGGTTCACCCCTCCACTTT.